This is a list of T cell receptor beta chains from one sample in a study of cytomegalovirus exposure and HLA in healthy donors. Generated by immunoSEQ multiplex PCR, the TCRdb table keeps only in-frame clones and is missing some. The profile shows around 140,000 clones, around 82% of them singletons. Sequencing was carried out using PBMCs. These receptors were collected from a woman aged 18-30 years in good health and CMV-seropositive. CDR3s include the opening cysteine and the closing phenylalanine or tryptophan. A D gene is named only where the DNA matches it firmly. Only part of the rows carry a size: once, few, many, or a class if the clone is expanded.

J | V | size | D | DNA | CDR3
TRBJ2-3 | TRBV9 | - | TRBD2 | TGTGCCAGCAGCGTAGAACCGGGGGGATATAGCACAGATACGCAGTATTTT | CASSVEPGGYSTDTQYF
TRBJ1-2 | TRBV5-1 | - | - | TGCGCCAGCAGCCCAGGAGGGGAGAAGAACGGCTACACCTTC | CASSPGGEKNGYTF
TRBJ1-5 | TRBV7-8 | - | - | TGTGCCAGCAGCTTACTCCGCGCAGGGTCAAATCAGCCCCAGCATTTT | CASSLLRAGSNQPQHF
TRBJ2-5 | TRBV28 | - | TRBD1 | TGTGCCAGCAGCCCTTTGGGGGACAGGGTTAGGGAGACCCAGTACTTC | CASSPLGDRVRETQYF
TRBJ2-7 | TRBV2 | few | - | TGTGCCAGCAGTGACCAGGGGTCAACCTACGAGCAGTACTTC | CASSDQGSTYEQYF
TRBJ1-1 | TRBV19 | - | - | TGTGCCAGTAGTATAGAGGGCACCATGAACACTGAAGCTTTCTTT | CASSIEGTMNTEAFF
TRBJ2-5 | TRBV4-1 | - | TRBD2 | TGCGCCAGCAGCCAAATATTGGGGGGGGAAGAGACCCAGTACTTC | CASSQILGGEETQYF
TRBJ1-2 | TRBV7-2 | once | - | TGTGCCAGCAGCTTAGAGTGGGGGGTTGGCTACACCTTC | CASSLEWGVGYTF
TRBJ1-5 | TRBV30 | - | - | TGTGCCTGGACCTCGGGGGGAAATCAGCCCCAGCATTTT | CAWTSGGNQPQHF
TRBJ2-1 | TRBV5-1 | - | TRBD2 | TGCGCCAGCAGCAACCTAGCGGGGGGGCCTGATCAGTTCTTC | CASSNLAGGPDQFF
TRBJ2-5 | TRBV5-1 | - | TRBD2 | TGCGCCAGCAGCATGCGGGGGCAAGAGACCCAGTACTTC | CASSMRGQETQYF
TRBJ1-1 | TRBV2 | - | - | TGTGCCAGCGGGGGGGCAGAGAACACTGAAGCTTTCTTT | CASGGAENTEAFF
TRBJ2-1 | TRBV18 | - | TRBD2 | TGTGCCAGCTCAGTAGGGACTAGGGAGCTCGGTGAGCAGTTCTTC | CASSVGTRELGEQFF
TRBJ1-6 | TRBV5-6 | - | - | TGTGCCAGCAGCTTAAAGCATAATTCACCCCTCCACTTT | CASSLKHNSPLHF
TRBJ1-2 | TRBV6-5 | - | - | TGTGCCAGCAGTTACTCGTTGCAGGGGAACTATGGCTACACCTTC | CASSYSLQGNYGYTF
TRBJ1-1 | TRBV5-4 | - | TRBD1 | TGTGCCAGCAGCGCCGGGACAGGGAAGAACACTGAAGCTTTCTTT | CASSAGTGKNTEAFF
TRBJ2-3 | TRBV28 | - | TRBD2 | TGTGCCAGCAGTCCCAGCGGGACTAGCACAGATACGCAGTATTTT | CASSPSGTSTDTQYF
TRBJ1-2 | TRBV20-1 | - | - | TGCAGTGCTCCCCAGTATGGCTACACCTTC | CSAPQYGYTF
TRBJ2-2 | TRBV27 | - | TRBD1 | TGTGCCAGCAGTCCCACCGGGACAGCGAACACCGGGGAGCTGTTTTTT | CASSPTGTANTGELFF
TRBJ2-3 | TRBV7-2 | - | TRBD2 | TGTGCCAGCAGCCCCGGCGGGGGGCCAGATACGCAGTATTTT | CASSPGGGPDTQYF
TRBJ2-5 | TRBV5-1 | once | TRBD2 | TGCGCCAGCAGCTATGGGACTAGCGGGGGCCGGGACTTC | CASSYGTSGGRDF
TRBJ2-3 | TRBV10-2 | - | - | TGCGCCAGCACCGAAACAATGGCTCCAGATACGCAGTATTTT | CASTETMAPDTQYF
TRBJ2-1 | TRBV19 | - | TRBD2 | TGTGCCAGTACCCCTTTTCCAGCGGGGGGCGTGAGCTCCTACAATGAGCAGTTCTTC | CASTPFPAGGVSSYNEQFF
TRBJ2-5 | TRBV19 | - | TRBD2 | TGTGCCAGTAGTATGGGACTAGCGGTGACCCAGTACTTC | CASSMGLAVTQYF
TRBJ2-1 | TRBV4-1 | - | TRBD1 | TGCGCCAGCAGCCAACCGGGACAGAGGTCCTACAATGAGCAGTTCTTC | CASSQPGQRSYNEQFF
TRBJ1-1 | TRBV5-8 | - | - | TGTGCCAGCAGCTTGACTTCGTTGAACACTGAAGCTTTCTTT | CASSLTSLNTEAFF
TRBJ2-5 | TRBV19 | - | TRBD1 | TGTGCCAGTAGTATAGTGCGACAGGGCGACTTTGGGACCCAGTACTTC | CASSIVRQGDFGTQYF
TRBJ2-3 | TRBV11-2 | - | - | TGTGCCAGCAGCTTAACGGCGGGGACCCCCACAGATAGGCAGTATTTT | CASSLTAGTPTDRQYF
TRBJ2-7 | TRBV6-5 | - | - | TGTGCCAGCAGTTACTCAGGCGGCCTCGAGCAGTACTTC | CASSYSGGLEQYF
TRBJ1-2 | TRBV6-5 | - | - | TGTGCCAGCAGACAGGGATCGAGGTATGGCTACACCTTC | CASRQGSRYGYTF
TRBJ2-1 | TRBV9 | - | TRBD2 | TGTGCCAGCAGCGTAGTGGGGACTAGCGGGGGAAACAATGAGCAGTTCTTC | CASSVVGTSGGNNEQFF
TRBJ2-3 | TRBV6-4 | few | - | TGTGCCAGCAGTGACGGGCCCTGGCCAGATACGCAGTATTTT | CASSDGPWPDTQYF
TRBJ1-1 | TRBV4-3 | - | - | TGCGCCAGCAGTATCGGGGGGATGAACACTGAAGCTTTCTTT | CASSIGGMNTEAFF
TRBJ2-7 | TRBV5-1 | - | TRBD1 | TGCGCCAGCAGCCTCAGACCGGGACAGACCTACGAGCAGTACTTC | CASSLRPGQTYEQYF
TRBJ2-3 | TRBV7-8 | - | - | TGTGCCAGCAGCTTAATGAGAGCGGAACGCACAGATACGCAGTATTTT | CASSLMRAERTDTQYF
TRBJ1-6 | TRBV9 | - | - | TGTGCCAGCAGCGTAGGACGGATTGGCGGTTCACCCCTCCACTTT | CASSVGRIGGSPLHF
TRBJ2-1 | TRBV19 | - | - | TGTGCCAGTAGTATTCACAAATCCAATGAGCAGTTCTTC | CASSIHKSNEQFF
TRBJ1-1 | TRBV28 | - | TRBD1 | TGTGCCGCGCAGCGTGGACAGGTCACTGAAGCTTTCTTT | CAAQRGQVTEAFF
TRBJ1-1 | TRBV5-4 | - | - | TGTGCCAGCAGCTCCGGAGGCGGGATGAACACTGAAGCTTTCTTT | CASSSGGGMNTEAFF
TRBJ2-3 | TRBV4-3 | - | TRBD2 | TGCGCCAGCAGCCCTTTAGCGGGGGGCTTCCCCAATACGCAGTATTTT | CASSPLAGGFPNTQYF
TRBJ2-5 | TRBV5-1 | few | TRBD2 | TGCGCCAGCAGCCGAGGCAGCGGGGGGAAGCAAGAGACCCAGTACTTC | CASSRGSGGKQETQYF
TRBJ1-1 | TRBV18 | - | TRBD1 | TGTGCCAGCTCACCTAAGACAGGGTCCACTGAAGCTTTCTTT | CASSPKTGSTEAFF
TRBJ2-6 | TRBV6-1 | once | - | TGTGCCAGCAGCGAAGGAGGGTCTGGGGCCAACGTCCTGACTTTC | CASSEGGSGANVLTF
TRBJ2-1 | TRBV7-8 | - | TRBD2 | TGTGCCAGCAGCTTTATGCGGGGGGATTACAATGAGCAGTTCTTC | CASSFMRGDYNEQFF
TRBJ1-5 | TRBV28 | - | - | TGTGCCAGCAGTTTATTAGGGGATCAGCCCCAGCATTTT | CASSLLGDQPQHF
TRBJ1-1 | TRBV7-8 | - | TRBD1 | TGTGCCAGCAGCTCAGCCGGGACAGGGGGCACTGAAGCTTTCTTT | CASSSAGTGGTEAFF
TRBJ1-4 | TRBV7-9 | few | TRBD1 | TGTGCCAGCAGCCCCGGGGACAGGAAGGGGGAAAAACTGTTTTTT | CASSPGDRKGEKLFF
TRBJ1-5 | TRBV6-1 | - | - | TGTGCCAGCAGTGAGACCGAGGGTAATAGCAATCAGCCCCAGCATTTT | CASSETEGNSNQPQHF
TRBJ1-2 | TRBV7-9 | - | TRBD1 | TGTGCCAGCAGGCAACAGGGGGTATATGGCTACACCTTC | CASRQQGVYGYTF
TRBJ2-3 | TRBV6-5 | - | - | TGTGCCAGCAGTTCCCGAGGGGGGGGCACAGATACGCAGTATTTT | CASSSRGGGTDTQYF
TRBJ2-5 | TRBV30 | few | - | TGTGCCTGGAGTGGCGGGGGCGGTCAAGAGACCCAGTACTTC | CAWSGGGGQETQYF
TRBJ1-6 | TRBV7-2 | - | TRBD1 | TGTGCCAGCAGGTTAGGCCTGACAGGGCCAACGGGACCCCCGGCCCTCCACTTT | CASRLGLTGPTGPPALHF
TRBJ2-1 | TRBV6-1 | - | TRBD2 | TGTGCCAGCACCCCGAGGACTAGATCCTACAATGAGCAGTTCTTC | CASTPRTRSYNEQFF
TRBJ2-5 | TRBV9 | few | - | TGTGCCAGCAGCGCCCGGGGGGAGACCCAGTACTTC | CASSARGETQYF
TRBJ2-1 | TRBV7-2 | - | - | TGTGCCAGCAGCTTAGTTCGGGGGACCTACAATGAGCAGTTCTTC | CASSLVRGTYNEQFF
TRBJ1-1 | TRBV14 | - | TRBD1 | TGTGCCAGCAGTACACAGGGGACTGAAGCTTTCTTT | CASSTQGTEAFF
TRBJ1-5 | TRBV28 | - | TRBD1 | TGTGCCAGTAACACCCCTGGGACAGGGTTAGGTCAGCCCCAGCATTTT | CASNTPGTGLGQPQHF
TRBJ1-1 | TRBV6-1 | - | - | TGTGCCAGCAGCCGGGGTACGGGGACTGAAGCTTTCTTT | CASSRGTGTEAFF
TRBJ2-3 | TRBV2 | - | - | TGTGCCAGCAGTGAGCGGGGATTGCCTAACACAGATACGCAGTATTTT | CASSERGLPNTDTQYF